A single sample gave rise to the 6 T cell receptor beta chains below, sequenced in a study of cytomegalovirus exposure and HLA in healthy donors. Vbeta (60) and Jbeta (13) primers were used in the PCR. Profiling relied on immunoSEQ multiplex PCR, and the TCRdb table lists in-frame clones only, not all of them. The sample has approximately 110,000 clones, 74% seen once. Sequenced material: PBMCs. These receptors came from a woman in her forties or fifties in good health and CMV-seropositive.

The V and J genes are TRBV5-4 and TRBJ2-3, with 12 positions matching TRBD2. CDR1 and CDR2 (germline): SGHNT, YYREEE (reference sequence). V gave up 0 bases and J gave up 0 bases; unmatched junction bases: 2. The CDR3 has 17 amino acids. CDR3 nucleotide sequence: TGTGCCAGCAGCTTGGGAGGACTAGCGGGGAGCACAGATACGCAGTATTTT. As protein: CASSLGGLAGSTDTQYF.

V and J are TRBV7-8 and TRBJ2-5; 9 nucleotides match TRBD2. The CDR3 loop spans 16 amino acids. Losses at the gene ends were 5 bases for V and 5 bases for J; bases not matched to a gene: 12. Per the germline V gene, CDR1 is SGHVS and CDR2 is FQNEAQ. In DNA, the CDR3 is TGTGCCAGCAGCCCCACCCAGCGGGGGGCCAGGGAGACCCAGTACTTC. This translates into CASSPTQRGARETQYF.

J is TRBJ2-3 and V is TRBV29-1; 10 bases fit TRBD2. Germline V gene data show CDR1 as SQVTM and CDR2 as ANQGSEA. The CDR3 covers 16 residues. V shed 2 bases and J 0 bases; nucleotides not matched to a gene: 5. The CDR3 DNA reads as TGCAGCGTTGAAACTAGCGGGACTACTAGCACAGATACGCAGTATTTT. Its translation is CSVETSGTTSTDTQYF.

The chain uses TRBV2 and TRBJ1-4; 8 nucleotides match TRBD1. CDR3 length: 16 amino acids. Germline V gives CDR1 SNHLY, CDR2 FYNNEI. The junction had 11 bases not matched to a gene; V was cut back by 8 bases and J by 3 bases. CDR3 in DNA: TGTGCCAGCGCCAAAACAACAGGGGGGTCTAATGAAAAACTGTTTTTT. Its protein is CASAKTTGGSNEKLFF.

V gene TRBV7-7 combines with J gene TRBJ1-1; the D gene is possibly TRBD1 (5 bases). Trimming pared 8 bases from V and 9 bases from J, leaving 16 bases between. Per germline, CDR1 SSHAT and CDR2 FNYEAQ (reference sequence). CDR3 length: 12 amino acids. The chain's CDR3 is CASSKPGDQAFF. In DNA, the CDR3 is TGTGCCAGCTCGAAGCCGGGGGATCAAGCTTTCTTT.

The genes are TRBV10-3 and TRBJ1-6; no definite D call. Germline V gives CDR1 ENHRY, CDR2 SYGVKD. The CDR3 sequence is 12 residues long. V lost 3 bases and J 13 bases, leaving 10 bases between the germline ends. The CDR3 region has the DNA TGTGCCATCAGTGACCCGGGAAACCCCCTCCACTTT. Residues: CAISDPGNPLHF.